Each of the 10 T cell receptor beta chains below was sequenced from the same sample in a study of CD8+CD57+ T cells in acquired aplastic anemia. The TCR beta profiling, which covered VDJ combination and CDR3 sequence, was carried out using genomic DNA as the template. TCRdb independently ran MiXCR on the reads; one entry per CDR3 protein. This sample has 200,000 to 250,000 distinct CDR3 sequences, with roughly 35% found just once. What was sequenced was sorted CD4+, CD8+, or CD8+CD57+ T cells (not recorded which) from PBMCs. These receptors were collected from a human donor in good health, serving as a control.

This clonotype was counted at least ten times. The chain is built from TRBV29-1 and TRBJ1-1; tentative D call: TRBD1 (6 bases). The CDR3 covers 13 residues. Per the germline V gene, CDR1 is SQVTM and CDR2 is ANQGSEA. V was clipped by 6 bases and J by 1 base, with 12 bases between them. This CDR3 is CSVRRTANTEAFF. The CDR3 nucleotides are TGCAGCGTGCGCAGGACAGCGAACACTGAAGCTTTCTTT.

This clonotype was seen repeatedly, ten times or more. The chain employs TRBV2 and TRBJ1-5; D gene ambiguous. Trimming removed 3 bases from V and 4 bases from J, with 7 bases in between. Germline V gene lookup returns CDR1 SNHLY and CDR2 FYNNEI. The CDR3 totals 13 residues. The CDR3 protein is CASSDLINQPQHF. The CDR3 nucleotides read TGTGCCAGCAGTGACCTCATTAATCAGCCCCAGCATTTT.

This clonotype was observed many times. This chain connects TRBV7-9 to TRBJ1-5; D not resolved. Trimming cost V 0 bases and J 7 bases, with 7 bases left between them. The CDR3 totals 13 residues. CDR1 is SEHNR, CDR2 FQNEAQ, per germline (reference sequence). The CDR3 DNA is TGTGCCAGCAGCTTAGCCGGGTTGCAGCCCCAGCATTTT. Translating it yields CASSLAGLQPQHF.

This clonotype came up many times. The chain couples TRBV3-1 to TRBJ1-2; D not resolved. Trimming left V 1 base short and J 8 bases short, with 5 bases between. This CDR3 is built from 11 residues. Germline CDR1 LGHDT, CDR2 YNNKEL (reference sequence). The CDR3 region is CASSQGTGYTF. The CDR3 bases are TGTGCCAGCAGCCAAGGGACGGGCTACACCTTC.

The rearrangement links TRBV6-2 or TRBV6-3 to TRBJ2-3, with 7 bases fitting TRBD2. The J segment lost 5 bases and the V segment lost 2 bases, leaving 13 bases of the junction unmatched. Germline loops: CDR1 MNHEY, CDR2 SVGEGT. The CDR3 is 17 residues long. CDR3 nucleotide sequence: TGTGCCAGCAGTTACCCCCAACGGGGGAGGGTTGGAGATACGCAGTATTTT. Residues: CASSYPQRGRVGDTQYF.

This clonotype has a count of ten or more. The chain uses TRBV7-9 and TRBJ2-7, with D possibly being TRBD2 (6 bases). Germline V CDR1 and CDR2: SEHNR, FQNEAQ (reference sequence). The V and J ends lost 7 bases and 3 bases respectively, with 19 bases between them. The CDR3 totals 15 residues. DNA for the CDR3: TGTGCCAGCACCGATTCCAAGGTGGGGGGCTACGAGCAGTACTTC. This translates into CASTDSKVGGYEQYF. Complete variable domain (other parts from reference TRBV7-9 and TRBJ2-7): DTGVSQNPRHKITKRGQNVTFRCDPISEHNRLYWYRQTLGQGPEFLTYFQNEAQLEKSRLLSDRFSAERPKGSFSTLEIQRTEQGDSAMYLCASTDSKVGGYEQYFGPGTRLTVT.

This clonotype was counted ten times or more. The chain recombines TRBV20-1 with TRBJ2-3; 7 positions agree with TRBD2. V lost 0 bases, J lost 0 bases, and 6 bases stayed unmatched. The germline V gene has CDR1 DFQATT and CDR2 SNEGSKA (reference sequence). The CDR3 has 16 amino acids. CDR3 sequence (DNA): TGCAGTGCTAGAGACCCCGGGAGGACTAGCACAGATACGCAGTATTTT. This sequence encodes CSARDPGRTSTDTQYF.

This rearrangement joins TRBV24-1 to TRBJ2-1; possible D gene TRBD1, 5 bases. Germline V gives CDR1 KGHDR, CDR2 SFDVKD. This CDR3 has 15 residues. Trimming took 3 bases from V and 0 from J, leaving 8 bases between them. CDR3 nucleotide sequence: TGTGCCACCAGTGATCCAGGGATCTCCTACAATGAGCAGTTCTTC. Translating it yields CATSDPGISYNEQFF.

This clonotype showed up many times. This chain uses TRBV7-2 with TRBJ2-5, with D possibly being TRBD1 (5 bases). Germline CDR1 and CDR2: SGHTA and FQGNSA. CDR3 length equals 14 residues. The V and J ends lost 0 bases and 1 base respectively, with 6 bases between them. The CDR3 DNA is TGTGCCAGCAGCTTAGCGGGGCGCCAAGAGACCCAGTACTTC. Translation: CASSLAGRQETQYF.

This clonotype was seen ten or more times. The chain carries TRBV4-1 and TRBJ1-6; tentatively, D is TRBD1 (5 bases). Germline lookup yields CDR1 MGHRA and CDR2 YSYEKL. V was trimmed by 3 bases and J by 13 bases, leaving 10 bases between them. The CDR3 is 12 residues long. CDR3 sequence (DNA): TGCGCCAGCAGCCAGGGGACGACGCCCCTCCACTTT. Translated: CASSQGTTPLHF.